Listed below are T cell receptor beta chains from one sample, sequenced in a study of T cell changes during pregnancy in multiple sclerosis. Assay used: immunoSEQ multiplex PCR; TCRdb lists only in-frame clones, some missing. The repertoire holds under 75,000 clones, around 90% seen once, with just under 0.3% in the top ten. The sequences come from CD4+ T cells from peripheral blood mononuclear cells, collected after pregnancy. The receptors derive from a female donor with multiple sclerosis, enrolled in a pregnancy study. Each CDR3 is given with its conserved first and last residue. D genes are given only for firm matches. Size is omitted from some rows. Given values are once, few, many or a class for expanded clones.

j_gene: TRBJ1-3
v_gene: TRBV30
d_gene: TRBD1
abundance: .
CDR3aa: CAWTRGASGNTIYF
CDR3nt: TGTGCCTGGACCAGGGGGGCGAGTGGAAACACCATATATTTT

j_gene: TRBJ2-2
v_gene: TRBV28
d_gene: TRBD1
abundance: .
CDR3aa: CASSYPTGTGNTGELFF
CDR3nt: TGTGCCAGCAGTTACCCAACCGGGACAGGGAACACCGGGGAGCTGTTTTTT

j_gene: TRBJ2-1
v_gene: TRBV7-9
d_gene: .
abundance: .
CDR3aa: CASSLAAGLGGDEQFF
CDR3nt: TGTGCCAGCAGCTTAGCGGCCGGACTGGGAGGAGATGAGCAGTTCTTC

j_gene: TRBJ2-3
v_gene: TRBV10-1
d_gene: .
abundance: .
CDR3aa: CASKDSAGTDTQYF
CDR3nt: TGCGCCAGCAAGGACAGCGCGGGCACAGATACGCAGTATTTT

j_gene: TRBJ1-2
v_gene: TRBV7-2
d_gene: .
abundance: .
CDR3aa: CASSSGGAGALYGYTF
CDR3nt: TGTGCCAGCAGCTCGGGGGGGGCAGGGGCCTTATATGGCTACACCTTC

j_gene: TRBJ1-1
v_gene: TRBV15
d_gene: .
abundance: .
CDR3aa: CATSRVRVGGSEAFF
CDR3nt: TGTGCCACCAGCAGAGTTCGAGTTGGAGGATCTGAAGCTTTCTTT

j_gene: TRBJ2-2
v_gene: TRBV2
d_gene: TRBD2
abundance: .
CDR3aa: CASDLRSGMNTGELFF
CDR3nt: TGTGCCAGTGACCTCCGGAGCGGGATGAACACCGGGGAGCTGTTTTTT

j_gene: TRBJ1-1
v_gene: TRBV9
d_gene: .
abundance: few
CDR3aa: CASSVGSLMNTEAFF
CDR3nt: TGTGCCAGCAGCGTAGGTAGCCTCATGAACACTGAAGCTTTCTTT

j_gene: TRBJ1-2
v_gene: TRBV5-4
d_gene: TRBD1
abundance: once
CDR3aa: CASSFSSWGQGRGYTF
CDR3nt: TGTGCCAGCAGCTTTTCCAGTTGGGGACAGGGGCGCGGCTACACCTTC

j_gene: TRBJ1-1
v_gene: TRBV7-8
d_gene: TRBD1
abundance: .
CDR3aa: CASSRALQGSTEAFF
CDR3nt: TGTGCCAGCAGTCGGGCCCTACAGGGGAGCACTGAAGCTTTCTTT

j_gene: TRBJ1-1
v_gene: TRBV21-1
d_gene: .
abundance: .
CDR3aa: CAIGTANTEAFF
CDR3nt: TGTGCCATCGGGACAGCGAACACTGAAGCTTTCTTT

j_gene: TRBJ1-4
v_gene: TRBV29-1
d_gene: TRBD1
abundance: .
CDR3aa: CSIAGTGFVGEGEKLFF
CDR3nt: TGCAGTATCGCCGGGACAGGGTTTGTGGGGGAGGGAGAAAAACTGTTTTTT

j_gene: TRBJ2-2
v_gene: TRBV10-3
d_gene: TRBD1
abundance: .
CDR3aa: CAIRKGQGNTGELFF
CDR3nt: TGTGCCATCAGAAAGGGACAGGGTAATACCGGGGAGCTGTTTTTT

j_gene: TRBJ2-5
v_gene: TRBV10-3
d_gene: .
abundance: .
CDR3aa: CAISEPPRETQYF
CDR3nt: TGTGCCATCAGTGAGCCCCCCAGAGAGACCCAGTACTTC

j_gene: TRBJ2-2
v_gene: TRBV11-2
d_gene: .
abundance: .
CDR3aa: CASSLSTGYTGELFF
CDR3nt: TGTGCCAGCAGCTTATCTACAGGGTACACCGGGGAGCTGTTTTTT

j_gene: TRBJ2-1
v_gene: TRBV5-1
d_gene: .
abundance: .
CDR3aa: CASRQRVGSNEQFF
CDR3nt: TGCGCCAGCAGACAGCGGGTCGGTAGTAATGAGCAGTTCTTC

j_gene: TRBJ2-2
v_gene: TRBV19
d_gene: TRBD2
abundance: .
CDR3aa: CATSLRLAGLNTGELFF
CDR3nt: TGTGCCACCTCTTTGAGACTAGCGGGCCTGAACACCGGGGAGCTGTTTTTT

j_gene: TRBJ1-2
v_gene: TRBV19
d_gene: .
abundance: .
CDR3aa: CASSIGLRDYGYTF
CDR3nt: TGTGCCAGTAGTATAGGACTCAGAGACTATGGCTACACCTTC

j_gene: TRBJ2-7
v_gene: TRBV7-3
d_gene: .
abundance: .
CDR3aa: CASSLRGGQGYSYEQYF
CDR3nt: TGTGCCAGCAGCTTAAGAGGGGGACAAGGATACTCCTACGAGCAGTACTTC

j_gene: TRBJ2-3
v_gene: TRBV6-5
d_gene: TRBD1
abundance: .
CDR3aa: CASSPGQGSTDTQYF
CDR3nt: TGTGCCAGCAGTCCGGGACAGGGAAGCACAGATACGCAGTATTTT

j_gene: TRBJ1-1
v_gene: TRBV6-6
d_gene: TRBD1
abundance: .
CDR3aa: CASSSLPGQGATEAFF
CDR3nt: TGTGCCAGCAGTTCTCTCCCGGGACAGGGCGCGACTGAAGCTTTCTTT

j_gene: TRBJ2-7
v_gene: TRBV9
d_gene: .
abundance: .
CDR3aa: CASSVEEGSAQYF
CDR3nt: TGTGCCAGCAGCGTAGAGGAGGGTTCAGCGCAGTACTTC

j_gene: TRBJ1-1
v_gene: TRBV7-2
d_gene: TRBD1
abundance: .
CDR3aa: CASSSGTANTEAFF
CDR3nt: TGTGCCAGCAGCTCCGGGACAGCGAACACTGAAGCTTTCTTT

j_gene: TRBJ2-1
v_gene: TRBV7-9
d_gene: .
abundance: .
CDR3aa: CASSESAGTPYNEQFF
CDR3nt: TGTGCCAGCAGCGAAAGTGCCGGGACACCCTACAATGAGCAGTTCTTC